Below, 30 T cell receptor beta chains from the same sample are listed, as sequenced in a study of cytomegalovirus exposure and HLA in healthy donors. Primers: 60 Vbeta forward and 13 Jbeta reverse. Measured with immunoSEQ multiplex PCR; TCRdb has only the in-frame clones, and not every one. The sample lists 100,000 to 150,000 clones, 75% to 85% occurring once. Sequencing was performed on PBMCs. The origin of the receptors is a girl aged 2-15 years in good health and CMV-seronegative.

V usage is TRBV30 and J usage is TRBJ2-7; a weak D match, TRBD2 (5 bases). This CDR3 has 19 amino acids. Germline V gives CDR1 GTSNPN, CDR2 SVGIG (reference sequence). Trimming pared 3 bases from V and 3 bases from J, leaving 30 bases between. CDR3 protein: CAWRAGLDRASPFRYEQYF. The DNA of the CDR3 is TGTGCCTGGAGGGCCGGGCTTGATCGGGCTAGCCCCTTCCGCTACGAGCAGTACTTC.

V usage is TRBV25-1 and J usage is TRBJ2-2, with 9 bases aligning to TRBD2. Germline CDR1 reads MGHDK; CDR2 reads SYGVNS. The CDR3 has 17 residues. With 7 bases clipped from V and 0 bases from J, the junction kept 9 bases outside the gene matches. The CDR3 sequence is CASNAGGRAANTGELFF. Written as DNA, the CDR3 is TGTGCCAGCAATGCGGGCGGGAGGGCCGCGAACACCGGGGAGCTGTTTTTT.

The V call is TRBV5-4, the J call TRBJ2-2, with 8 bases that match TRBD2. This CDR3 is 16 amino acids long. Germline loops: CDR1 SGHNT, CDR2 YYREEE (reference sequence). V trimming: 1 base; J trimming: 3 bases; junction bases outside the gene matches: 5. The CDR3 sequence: CASSLPGGPDTGELFF. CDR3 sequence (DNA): TGTGCCAGCAGCTTGCCGGGGGGGCCGGACACCGGGGAGCTGTTTTTT.

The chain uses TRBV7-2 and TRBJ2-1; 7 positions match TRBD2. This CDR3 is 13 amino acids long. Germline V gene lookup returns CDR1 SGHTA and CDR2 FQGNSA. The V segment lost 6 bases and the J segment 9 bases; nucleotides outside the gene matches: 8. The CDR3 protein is CASRLATSPEQFF. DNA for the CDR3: TGTGCCAGCAGACTTGCGACTAGCCCTGAGCAGTTCTTC.

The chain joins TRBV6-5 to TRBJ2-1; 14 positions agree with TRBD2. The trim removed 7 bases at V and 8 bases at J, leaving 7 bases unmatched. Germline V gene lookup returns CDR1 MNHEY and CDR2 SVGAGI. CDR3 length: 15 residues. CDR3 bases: TGTGCCAGCACCTCCGGGACTAGCGGGAGCTATGAGCAGTTCTTC. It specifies CASTSGTSGSYEQFF.

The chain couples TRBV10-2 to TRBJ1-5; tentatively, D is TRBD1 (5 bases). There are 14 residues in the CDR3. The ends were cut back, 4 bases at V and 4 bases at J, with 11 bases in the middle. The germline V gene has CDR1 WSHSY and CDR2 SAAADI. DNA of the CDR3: TGCGCCAGCAGTGTTGGGGCCCTAAATCAGCCCCAGCATTTT. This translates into CASSVGALNQPQHF.

The CDR3, as DNA: TGTGCCAGCAGCGTAAGTAGCGGCAAATACAATGAGCAGTTCTTC. It translates to CASSVSSGKYNEQFF. The chain employs TRBV9 and TRBJ2-1; D might be TRBD2 (6 bases). Trimming left V 1 base short and J 4 bases short, with 12 bases between. The CDR3 extends over 15 amino acids. CDR1 SGDLS and CDR2 YYNGEE come from the germline V gene.

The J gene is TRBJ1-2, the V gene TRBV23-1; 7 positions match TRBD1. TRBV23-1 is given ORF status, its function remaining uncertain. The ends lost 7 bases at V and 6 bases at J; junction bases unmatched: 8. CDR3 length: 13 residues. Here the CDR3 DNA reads TGCGCCAGCACCTTTGACAGGGCCCATGGCTACACCTTC. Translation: CASTFDRAHGYTF.

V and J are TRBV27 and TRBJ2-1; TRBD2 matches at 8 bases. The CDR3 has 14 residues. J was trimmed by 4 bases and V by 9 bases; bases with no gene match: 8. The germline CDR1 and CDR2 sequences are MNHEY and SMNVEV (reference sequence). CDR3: CARELAEIYNEQFF. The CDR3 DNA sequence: TGTGCCAGGGAACTAGCGGAGATTTACAATGAGCAGTTCTTC.

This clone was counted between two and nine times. CDR3 protein: CASSLARRTYEQYF. CDR3 bases: TGTGCCAGCAGCTTGGCTCGGAGAACCTACGAGCAGTACTTC. J is TRBJ2-7 and V is TRBV5-8; no firm D call. The CDR3 covers 14 residues. Germline loops: CDR1 SGHTS, CDR2 YDEGEE. Trimming removed 0 bases at V and 2 bases at J, with 9 bases between.

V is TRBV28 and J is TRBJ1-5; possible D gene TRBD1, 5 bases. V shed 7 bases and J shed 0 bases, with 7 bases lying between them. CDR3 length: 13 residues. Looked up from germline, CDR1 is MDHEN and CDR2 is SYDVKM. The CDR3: CASTGNSNQPQHF. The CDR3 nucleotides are TGTGCCAGCACAGGGAATAGCAATCAGCCCCAGCATTTT.

CDR3 bases: TGTGCCAGCAACATAGCGGGAGGGCCTTCTTACAATGAGCAGTTCTTC. Its protein product is CASNIAGGPSYNEQFF. The J gene is TRBJ2-1, the V gene TRBV5-8, with 11 bases matching TRBD2. The trim removed 6 bases at V and 4 bases at J, leaving 9 bases unmatched. This CDR3 is 16 amino acids long. Germline V lookup: CDR1 SGHTS, CDR2 YDEGEE.

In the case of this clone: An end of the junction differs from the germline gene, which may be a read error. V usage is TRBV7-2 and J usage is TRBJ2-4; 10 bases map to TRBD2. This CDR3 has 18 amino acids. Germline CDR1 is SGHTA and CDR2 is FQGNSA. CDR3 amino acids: CVSSPRPGLATAKNIQYF. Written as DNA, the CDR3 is TGTGTCAGCAGCCCGAGGCCGGGACTAGCGACAGCCAAAAACATTCAGTACTTC.

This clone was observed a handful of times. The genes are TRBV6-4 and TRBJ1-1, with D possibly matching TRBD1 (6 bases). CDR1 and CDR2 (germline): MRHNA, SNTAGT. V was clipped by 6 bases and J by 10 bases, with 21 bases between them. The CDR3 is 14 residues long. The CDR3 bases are TGTGCCAGCAGGACAGAGGGACACGCCACCTCAGCTTTCTTT. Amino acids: CASRTEGHATSAFF.

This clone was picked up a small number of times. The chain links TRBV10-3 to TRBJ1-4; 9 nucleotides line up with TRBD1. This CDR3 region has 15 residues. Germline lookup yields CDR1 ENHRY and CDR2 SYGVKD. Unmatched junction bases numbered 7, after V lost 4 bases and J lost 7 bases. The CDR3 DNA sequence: TGTGCCATCAGTGCCGAGGACAGGGGTAGTGAAAAACTGTTTTTT. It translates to CAISAEDRGSEKLFF.

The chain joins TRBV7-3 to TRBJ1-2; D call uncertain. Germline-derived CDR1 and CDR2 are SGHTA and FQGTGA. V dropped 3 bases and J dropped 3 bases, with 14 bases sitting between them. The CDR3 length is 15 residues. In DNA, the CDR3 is TGTGCCAGCAGCTTGAGTGATTACAGTGACTATGGCTACACCTTC. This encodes CASSLSDYSDYGYTF.

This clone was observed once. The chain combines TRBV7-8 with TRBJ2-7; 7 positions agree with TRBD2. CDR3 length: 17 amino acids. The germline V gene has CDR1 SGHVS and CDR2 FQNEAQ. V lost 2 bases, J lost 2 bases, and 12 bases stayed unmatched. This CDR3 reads CASSLYLPGGPPYEQYF. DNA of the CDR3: TGTGCCAGCAGCTTATACTTGCCGGGGGGACCCCCCTACGAGCAGTACTTC.

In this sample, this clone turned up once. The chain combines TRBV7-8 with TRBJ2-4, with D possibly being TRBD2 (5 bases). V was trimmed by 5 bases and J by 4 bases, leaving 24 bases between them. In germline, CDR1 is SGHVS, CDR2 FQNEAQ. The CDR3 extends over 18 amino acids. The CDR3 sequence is CASSPLVGERSPKNIQYF. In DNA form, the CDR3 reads TGTGCCAGCAGCCCCCTGGTGGGAGAAAGAAGCCCGAAAAACATTCAGTACTTC.

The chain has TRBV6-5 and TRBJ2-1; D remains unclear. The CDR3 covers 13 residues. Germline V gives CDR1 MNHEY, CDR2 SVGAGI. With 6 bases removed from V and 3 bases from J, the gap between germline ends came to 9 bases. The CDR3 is CASRTARYNEQFF. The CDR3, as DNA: TGTGCCAGCAGGACTGCCCGCTACAATGAGCAGTTCTTC.

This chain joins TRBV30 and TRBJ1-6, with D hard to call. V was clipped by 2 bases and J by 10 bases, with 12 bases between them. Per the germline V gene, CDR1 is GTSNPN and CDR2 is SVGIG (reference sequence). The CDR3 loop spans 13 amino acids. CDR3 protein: CAWSTDLGSPLHF. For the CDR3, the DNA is TGTGCCTGGAGTACGGACTTAGGGTCACCCCTCCACTTT.

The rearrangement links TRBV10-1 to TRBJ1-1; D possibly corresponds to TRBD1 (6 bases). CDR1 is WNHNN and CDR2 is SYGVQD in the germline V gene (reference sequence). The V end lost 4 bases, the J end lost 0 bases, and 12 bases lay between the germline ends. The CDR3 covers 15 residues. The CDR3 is CASSAGDRLNTEAFF. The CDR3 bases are TGCGCCAGCAGTGCGGGTGACAGGTTGAACACTGAAGCTTTCTTT.

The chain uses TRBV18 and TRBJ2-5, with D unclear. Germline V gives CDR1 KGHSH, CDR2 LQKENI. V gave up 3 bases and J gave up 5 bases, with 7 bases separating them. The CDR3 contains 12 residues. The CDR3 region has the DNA TGTGCCAGCTCACCTTCGTCGGAGACCCAGTACTTC. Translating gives CASSPSSETQYF.

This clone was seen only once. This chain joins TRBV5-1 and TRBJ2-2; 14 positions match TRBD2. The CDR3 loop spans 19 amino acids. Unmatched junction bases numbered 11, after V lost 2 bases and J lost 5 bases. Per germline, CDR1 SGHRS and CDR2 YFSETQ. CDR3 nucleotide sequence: TGCGCCAGCAGCTTCGGGACTAGCGGGAGTATCAAAATAACCGGGGAGCTGTTTTTT. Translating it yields CASSFGTSGSIKITGELFF.

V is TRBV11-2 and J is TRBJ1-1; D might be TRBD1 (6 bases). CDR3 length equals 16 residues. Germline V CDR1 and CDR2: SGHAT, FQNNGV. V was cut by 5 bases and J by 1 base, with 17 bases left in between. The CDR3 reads CASSIPRGAGNTEAFF. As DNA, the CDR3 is TGTGCCAGCAGCATCCCCCGGGGGGCGGGGAACACTGAAGCTTTCTTT.

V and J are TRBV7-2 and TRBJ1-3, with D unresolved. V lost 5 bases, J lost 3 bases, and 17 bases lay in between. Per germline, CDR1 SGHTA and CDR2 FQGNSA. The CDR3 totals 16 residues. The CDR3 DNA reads TGTGCCAGCAGCCGCGGGGTCTATGCGGGTGGAAACACCATATATTTT. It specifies CASSRGVYAGGNTIYF. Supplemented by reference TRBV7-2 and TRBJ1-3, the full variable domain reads GAGVSQSPSNKVTEKGKDVELRCDPISGHTALYWYRQSLGQGLEFLIYFQGNSAPDKSGLPSDRFSAERTGGSVSTLTIQRTQQEDSAVYLCASSRGVYAGGNTIYFGEGSWLTVV.

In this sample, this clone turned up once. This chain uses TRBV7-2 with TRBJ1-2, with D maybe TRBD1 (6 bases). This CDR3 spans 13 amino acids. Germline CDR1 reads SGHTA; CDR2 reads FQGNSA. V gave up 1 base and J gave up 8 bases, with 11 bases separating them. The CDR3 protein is CASSLGSGDGYTF. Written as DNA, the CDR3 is TGTGCCAGCAGCTTAGGTTCAGGGGACGGCTACACCTTC.

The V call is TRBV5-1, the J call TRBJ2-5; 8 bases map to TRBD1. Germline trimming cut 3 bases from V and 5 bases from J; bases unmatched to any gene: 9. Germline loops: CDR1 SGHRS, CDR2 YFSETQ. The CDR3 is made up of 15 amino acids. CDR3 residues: CASSSTGGTGETQYF. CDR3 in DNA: TGCGCCAGCAGCTCAACAGGGGGTACGGGTGAGACCCAGTACTTC.

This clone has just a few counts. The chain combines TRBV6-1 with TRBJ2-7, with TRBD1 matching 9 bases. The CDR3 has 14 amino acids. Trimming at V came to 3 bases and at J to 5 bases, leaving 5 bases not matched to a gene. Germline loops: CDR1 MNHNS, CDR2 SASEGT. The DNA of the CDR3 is TGTGCCAGCAGTGATCGGACAGGGGTCGACGAGCAGTACTTC. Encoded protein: CASSDRTGVDEQYF.

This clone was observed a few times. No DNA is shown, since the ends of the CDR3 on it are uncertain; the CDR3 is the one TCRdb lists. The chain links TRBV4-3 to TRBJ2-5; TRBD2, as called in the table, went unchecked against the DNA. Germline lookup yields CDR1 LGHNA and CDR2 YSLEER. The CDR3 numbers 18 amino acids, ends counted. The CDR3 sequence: CASSQDLRFGGAGETQYF.

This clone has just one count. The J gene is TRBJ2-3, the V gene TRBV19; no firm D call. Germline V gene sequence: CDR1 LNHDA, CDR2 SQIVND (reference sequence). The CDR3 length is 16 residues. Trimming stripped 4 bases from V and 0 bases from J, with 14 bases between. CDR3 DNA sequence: TGTGCCAGTAGTAACCTCCCTAGTTCTAGCACAGATACGCAGTATTTT. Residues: CASSNLPSSSTDTQYF.